This T cell receptor (beta chain) derives from a study of T-cell reconstitution after alpha-beta-depleted transplantation in children. Using unique molecular identifiers, the investigators prepared the TCRbeta library. TCRdb processed the PCR reads anew with MiXCR; each CDR3 protein has one entry. Seen here are approximately 47,000 distinct CDR3 sequences, roughly 50% observed once, and the top ten hold around two fifths. Study-level points and caveats: Expanded graft clones numbering several hundred reportedly gave rise to alpha-beta T cells about two months after transplant. From surviving recipient T cells and thymic progenitors came the high day-60 TCRbeta diversity observed in some patients.

On this clonotype: The antigen remains unidentified.

The V end was cut by 7 bases, the J end by 7 bases, with 13 bases between. Germline CDR1 is MNHNS and CDR2 is SASEGT. The CDR3 totals 13 residues. The sequences come from peripheral blood, collected before TCRalphabeta/CD19-depleted stem cell transplant. The gene calls are TRBV6-1 and TRBJ1-4; D gene ambiguous. The source is a boy less than two years old with SCID, due to receive a stem cell transplant. The CDR3 spells CASTPGAAEKLFF. The DNA for the CDR3 is TGTGCCAGCACTCCCGGAGCTGCTGAAAAACTGTTTTTT.